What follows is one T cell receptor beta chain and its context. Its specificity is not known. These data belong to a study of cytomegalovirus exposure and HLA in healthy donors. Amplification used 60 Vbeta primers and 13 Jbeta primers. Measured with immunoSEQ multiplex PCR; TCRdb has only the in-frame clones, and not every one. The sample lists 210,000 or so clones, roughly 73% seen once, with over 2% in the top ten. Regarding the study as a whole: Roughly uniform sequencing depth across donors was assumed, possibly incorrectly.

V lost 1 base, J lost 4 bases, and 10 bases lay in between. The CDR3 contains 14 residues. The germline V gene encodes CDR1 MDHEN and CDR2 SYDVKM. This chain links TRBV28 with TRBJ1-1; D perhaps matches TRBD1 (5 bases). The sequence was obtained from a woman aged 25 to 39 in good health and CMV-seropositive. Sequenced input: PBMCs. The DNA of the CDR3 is TGTGCCAGCAGTTTATCCGGCGGGGGCACTGAAGCTTTCTTT. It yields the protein CASSLSGGGTEAFF.